This T cell receptor (beta chain) was captured in a study of blood T cell repertoires in COVID-19 (dated by TCRdb to about 2020). A note on the overall study: Collaborator samples came from the United States, Italy and Spain and covered acute and convalescent phases of COVID-19. The prospective study material was composed of cDNA or gDNA derived from T cells, B-cell-depleted T cells, or PBMCs. The dataset comprised deeply sampled blood TCRbeta repertoires from subjects exposed to, actively infected with, or recovered from COVID-19. A freely available public database, intended as a resource for researchers studying the immune response to SARS-CoV-2, is where the repertoires were released. The samples were drawn from the first 160 participants of the ongoing ImmuneRACE study and from 950 to 1,500 subjects provided by 6 global collaborators. Nearly every sample came with metadata listing a de-identified subject ID, COVID-19 status, age in years and sex. Where available, HLA class I and class II types were taken from metadata supplied by the sample provider and were not determined by assay-based typing. Overall study outcomes, separate from this receptor: Clinical and demographic metadata were provided uncurated, with the amount varying by source and participant.

CDR1 is given as MDHEN and CDR2 as SYDVKM, both from the germline V gene. The CDR3 numbers 16 residues from cysteine through phenylalanine. Only CDR3 DNA remains: 48 bases, in frame from the first base. Compared with germline, V lacks 5 bases and J lacks 2 bases; bases without a gene match: 9. As concerns this clone: This receptor's antigen is unknown. The input lacks base qualities; no much larger clone sits a single base away.

In the prospective study, participants were 18 to 89 years old, resided in fewer than 25 geographic areas of the United States, and were enrolled through a virtual design. In the prospective study, cohorts were assigned on the basis of participant-reported clinical history obtained from a screening survey and a study questionnaire. For ImmuneRACE Cohort 3, a participant was defined as recovered based on two consecutive negative NP/OP PCR tests, clearance by a healthcare professional, or resolution of symptoms. In the prospective study, mobile phlebotomists collected whole blood, serum and a nasopharyngeal or oropharyngeal swab from each participant. Participants in the prospective study had the option to provide additional blood draws and questionnaires over a roughly two-month period. Prospective study blood samples were shipped either frozen or at room temperature before DNA extraction. The immunoSEQ Assay, a bias-controlled multiplex PCR, was used to amplify TCRbeta CDR3 regions from genomic DNA. The original pipeline was this. Within the assay, amplification of reference gene primers was used to estimate how many nucleated cells each sample contained. To quantify the absolute abundance of each unique TCRbeta CDR3 rearrangement, sequence reads were collapsed and filtered. For each sample, productive Simpson clonality was calculated as the square root of Simpson's diversity index over productive rearrangements. Imported from immuneACCESS, the table was reduced by TCRdb to in-frame sequences with V and J called. These copies leave out some clones; in studies compared against another copy, an unresolved V gene accounts for under half, and the cause of the remainder is not known. V, J and clone size are those of that table, while D and trimming were read from the DNA. A total of about 180,000 clones appear in this sample, about 78% of them only once. The top ten constitute 15% to 20% of the sample.

In this chain, TRBV28 is recombined with TRBJ1-5; TRBD1 aligns with 7 central bases. Sequences were obtained from PBMCs or T cells enriched from blood (not recorded which). The clonotype comes from a woman aged 45 to 65 who had recovered from COVID-19. DNA sequence: TGTGCCAGCAGTGAACCGACAGGGTTGCGCAATCAGCCCCAGCATTTT. This sequence encodes CASSEPTGLRNQPQHF. Beyond the CDR3, the reference TRBV28 and TRBJ1-5 genes provide the residues; the full variable domain reads: DVKVTQSSRYLVKRTGEKVFLECVQDMDHENMFWYRQDPGLGLRLIYFSYDVKMKEKGDIPEGYSVSREKKERFSLILESASTNQTSMYLCASSEPTGLRNQPQHFGDGTRLSIL.